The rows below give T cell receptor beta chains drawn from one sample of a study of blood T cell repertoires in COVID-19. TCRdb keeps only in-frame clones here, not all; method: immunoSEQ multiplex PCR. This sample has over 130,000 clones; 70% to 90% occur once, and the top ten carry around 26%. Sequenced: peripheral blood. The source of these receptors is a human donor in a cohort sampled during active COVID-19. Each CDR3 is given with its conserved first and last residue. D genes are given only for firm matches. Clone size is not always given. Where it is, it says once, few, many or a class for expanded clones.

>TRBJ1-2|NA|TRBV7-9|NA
TGTGCCAGCAGCTTAGTCTCGGGGGGCGACTATGGCTACACCTTC
CASSLVSGGDYGYTF
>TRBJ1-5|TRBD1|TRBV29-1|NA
TGCAGCGTTCCCACACAGGGGGAGGCGTATAGCAATCAGCCCCAGCATTTT
CSVPTQGEAYSNQPQHF
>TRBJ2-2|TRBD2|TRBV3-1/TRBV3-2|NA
TGTGCCAGCAGCCGAGCGGGGGGGCTCCGCACCGGGGAGCTGTTTTTT
CASSRAGGLRTGELFF
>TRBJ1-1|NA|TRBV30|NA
TGTGCCTGGAGTGTAGTGAGCACTGAAGCTTTCTTT
CAWSVVSTEAFF
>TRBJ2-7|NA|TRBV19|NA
TGTGCCAGTAGTATGGGTCAGGGGCGACTCTACGAGCAGTACTTC
CASSMGQGRLYEQYF
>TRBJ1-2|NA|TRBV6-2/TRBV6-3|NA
TGTGCCAGCAGTCACCGGGTGGAGGGTGGCTACACCTTC
CASSHRVEGGYTF
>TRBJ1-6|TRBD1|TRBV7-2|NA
TGTGCCAGCAGCTTCCGGGACAGGAGACCCCTCCACTTT
CASSFRDRRPLHF
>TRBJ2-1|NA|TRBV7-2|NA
TGTGCCAGCAGCTTAGGGCCGGGTCACCATGAGCAGTTCTTC
CASSLGPGHHEQFF
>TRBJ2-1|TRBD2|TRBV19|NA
TGTGCCAGTAGTATAGTAGCGGGGGAGGAGCAGTTCTTC
CASSIVAGEEQFF
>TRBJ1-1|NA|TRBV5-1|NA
TGCGCCAGCAGCTTGTCGGGACAGAACACTGAAGCTTTCTTT
CASSLSGQNTEAFF
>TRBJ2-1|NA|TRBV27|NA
TGTGCCAGCAGCCTCCGCCGGACAGTTTACAATGAGCAGTTCTTC
CASSLRRTVYNEQFF
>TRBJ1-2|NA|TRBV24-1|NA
TGTGCCACCAGTGAGGAGGAGGTAAACTATGGCTACACCTTC
CATSEEEVNYGYTF
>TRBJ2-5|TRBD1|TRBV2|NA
TGTGCCAGCAAGGGGGCGGGAGAGACCCAGTACTTC
CASKGAGETQYF
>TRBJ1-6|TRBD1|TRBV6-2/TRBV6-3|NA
TGTGCCAGCAGTTACTGGAAAATGACAGGGCTCATAACGGATAATTCACCCCTCCACTTT
CASSYWKMTGLITDNSPLHF
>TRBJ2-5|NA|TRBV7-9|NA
TGTGCCAGCAGCCCCTGGGACAAAGAGACCCAGTACTTC
CASSPWDKETQYF
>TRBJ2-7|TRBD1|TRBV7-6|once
TGTGCCAGCAGCACGGGACAGGTGACCTACGAGCAGTACTTC
CASSTGQVTYEQYF
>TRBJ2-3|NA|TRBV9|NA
TGTGCCAGCAGCGTAAGCCCTAGCACAGATACGCAGTATTTT
CASSVSPSTDTQYF
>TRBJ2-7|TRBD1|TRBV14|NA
TGTGCCAGCAGCCTCCAGACAGGGACGGGCCCGCTGTGGTTC
CASSLQTGTGPLWF
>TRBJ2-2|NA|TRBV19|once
TGTGCCAGTAGTATAGGAAGGGGAAGTTTCACCGGGGAGCTGTTTTTT
CASSIGRGSFTGELFF
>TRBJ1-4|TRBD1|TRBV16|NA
TGTGCCAGCAGCCCCTGGACAGGGGTAGAAGAAAAACTGTTTTTT
CASSPWTGVEEKLFF
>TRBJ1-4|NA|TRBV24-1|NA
TGTGCCACCAGTGGTAGGCAGGGGAAGGGGACTAATGAAAAACTGTTTTTT
CATSGRQGKGTNEKLFF
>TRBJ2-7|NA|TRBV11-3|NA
TGTGCCAGCAGCTTTACACAGGGCTACGAGCAGTACTTC
CASSFTQGYEQYF